This T cell receptor beta chain originates from a study of blood T cell repertoires in COVID-19. The germline V gene has CDR1 MNHEY and CDR2 SVGAGI. Trimming took 5 bases from V and 1 from J; bases not matched to a gene: 4. The CDR3 consists of 15 residues. Repertoires were generated with immunoSEQ multiplex PCR, while TCRdb's copy carries only in-frame clones and drops some. Of 150,000 to 200,000 clones listed, about 89% are singletons. The rearrangement joins TRBV6-5 to TRBJ2-2; 7 bases line up with TRBD2. Sequencing was carried out using peripheral blood. The receptor was derived from a man in his late teens or twenties who had recovered from COVID-19. The CDR3 loop is CASSPREWNTGELFF. In DNA, the CDR3 is TGTGCCAGCAGTCCGCGGGAGTGGAACACCGGGGAGCTGTTTTTT.